Listed below are T cell receptor beta chains from one sample, sequenced in a study of T cell responses to AZD1222 COVID-19 vaccine. Assay: immunoSEQ multiplex PCR; the TCRdb copy retains only in-frame clones and omits some. The table lists about 67,000 clones, 80% to 90% of them singletons. Sequences were derived from peripheral blood, sampled on day 0 of AZD1222 vaccination. The source is an adult in good health. CDR3s include the opening cysteine and the closing phenylalanine or tryptophan. D genes are given only for firm matches. Size values are once, few and many counts, or a class for expanded clones, and some rows have none.

j_call d_call v_call clone_size cdr3_length cdr3_nt cdr3_aa
TRBJ2-7 TRBD1 TRBV19 once 16 TGTGCCAGTAGTATAGGGTCAAGGACAGGGCCCTACGAGCAGTACTTC CASSIGSRTGPYEQYF
TRBJ2-7 - TRBV7-2 - 12 TGTGCCAGCAGCTACGGACAGAACGAGCAGTACTTC CASSYGQNEQYF
TRBJ1-5 TRBD1 TRBV12-3/TRBV12-4 - 13 TGTGCCAGCAGTCCGGACAGGAATCAGCCCCAGCATTTT CASSPDRNQPQHF
TRBJ2-3 TRBD2 TRBV19 - 15 TGTGCCAGTAGTATGTTTAGCGGGAGCACAGATACGCAGTATTTT CASSMFSGSTDTQYF
TRBJ1-5 - TRBV18 - 17 TGTGCCAGCTCACCAGGGGTTCAGGGATCGAGCAATCAGCCCCAGCATTTT CASSPGVQGSSNQPQHF
TRBJ1-2 - TRBV7-2 - 17 TGTGCCAGCAGCTTAGAGGCCAATCTGCCCCCCCAGCATGGCTACACCTTC CASSLEANLPPQHGYTF
TRBJ1-1 - TRBV18 - 14 TGTGCCAGCTCACTACTGGACAGTAGCACTGAAGCTTTCTTT CASSLLDSSTEAFF
TRBJ2-7 TRBD1 TRBV9 - 15 TGTGCCAGCAGCGTAGTAGGGGACAGCCCCTACGAGCAGTACTTC CASSVVGDSPYEQYF
TRBJ1-2 TRBD1 TRBV18 - 13 TGTGCCAGCTCGTCGCAGGGGGACTATGGCTACACCTTC CASSSQGDYGYTF
TRBJ2-5 TRBD1 TRBV6-5 - 15 TGTGCCAGCAGTCCAGGACAGGGGGCTATCAAGACCCAGTACTTC CASSPGQGAIKTQYF
TRBJ1-5 - TRBV7-9 - 14 TGTGCCAGCAGCTTTAGTCAGGGAAATCAGCCCCAGCATTTT CASSFSQGNQPQHF
TRBJ2-5 TRBD2 TRBV9 - 16 TGTGCCAGCAGCGTAGGAATAGCGGGGGGCCAAGAGACCCAGTACTTC CASSVGIAGGQETQYF
TRBJ1-2 - TRBV7-9 - 15 TGTGCCAGCAGCCCTCGCGGTGGGCTCAAATATGGCTACACCTTC CASSPRGGLKYGYTF
TRBJ1-1 - TRBV15 - 15 TGTGGCACCAGCAGAGATCTCCAGGATAACACTGAAGCTTTCTTT CGTSRDLQDNTEAFF
TRBJ2-1 - TRBV6-2/TRBV6-3 - 14 TGTGCCAGCAGTTACTCGGGAACTTCAGATGAGCAGTTCTTC CASSYSGTSDEQFF
TRBJ1-6 TRBD1 TRBV6-4 - 14 TGTGCCAGCAGTGATGGACAGGCGGGCTCACCCCTCCACTTT CASSDGQAGSPLHF
TRBJ2-6 TRBD1 TRBV10-2 - 17 TGCGCCAGCAGGTCAGGACAGGCGAACTCTGGGGCCAACGTCCTGACTTTC CASRSGQANSGANVLTF
TRBJ1-6 TRBD1 TRBV2 - 14 TGTGCCATTCCGGGACAGGGCCTTCATTCACCCCTCCACTTT CAIPGQGLHSPLHF
TRBJ1-1 - TRBV25-1 - 11 TGTGCCAGCAGTAGTGGTTTGTTAGTTTTCTTT CASSSGLLVFF
TRBJ2-7 - TRBV4-1 - 16 TGCGCCAGCAGCCAAGATGGGGGACCTTTTTCCTACGAGCAGTACTTC CASSQDGGPFSYEQYF
TRBJ1-4 - TRBV4-3 - 11 TGCGCCAGCAGCCAAGAGGGAAAACTGTTTTTT CASSQEGKLFF
TRBJ2-7 TRBD1 TRBV5-6 - 16 TGTGCCAGCAGCGTCTATACCGGGACAGGGGGCTCCGAGCAGTACTTC CASSVYTGTGGSEQYF
TRBJ1-1 - TRBV3-1/TRBV3-2 - 17 TGTGCCAGCAGCCAAGATATGGTGGAAGGGATTAAAACTGAAGCTTTCTTT CASSQDMVEGIKTEAFF
TRBJ1-1 - TRBV11-2 - 14 TGTGCCAGCAGCTTACGGGCGGGGGTCACTGAAGCTTTCTTT CASSLRAGVTEAFF
TRBJ1-3 - TRBV5-5 - 13 TGTGCCAGCAGCTCCGATGGGGAGGACACCATATATTTT CASSSDGEDTIYF
TRBJ1-5 - TRBV7-2 - 13 TGTGCCAGCAGCCAAACAGGCAATCAGCCCCAGCATTTT CASSQTGNQPQHF
TRBJ1-6 - TRBV30 - 15 TGTGCCTGGAGTGGGGGGCTCCAACGGGGGTCACCCCTCCACTTT CAWSGGLQRGSPLHF
TRBJ1-5 - TRBV3-1/TRBV3-2 - 14 TGTGCCAGCAGTCCCGAGCGGGTAAATCAGCCCCAGCATTTT CASSPERVNQPQHF